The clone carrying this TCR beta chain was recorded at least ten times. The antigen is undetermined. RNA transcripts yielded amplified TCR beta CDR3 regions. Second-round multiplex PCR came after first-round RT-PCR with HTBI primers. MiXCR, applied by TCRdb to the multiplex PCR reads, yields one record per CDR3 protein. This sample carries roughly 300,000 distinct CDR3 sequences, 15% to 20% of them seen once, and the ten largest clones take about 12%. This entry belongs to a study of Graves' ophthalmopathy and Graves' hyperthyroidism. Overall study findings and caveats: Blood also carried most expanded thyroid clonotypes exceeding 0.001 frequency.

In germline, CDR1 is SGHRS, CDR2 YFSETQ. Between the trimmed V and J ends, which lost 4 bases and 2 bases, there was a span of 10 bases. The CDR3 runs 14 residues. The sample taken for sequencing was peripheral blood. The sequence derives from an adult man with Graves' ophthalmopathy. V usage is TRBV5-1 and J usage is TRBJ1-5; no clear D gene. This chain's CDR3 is CASSLGSRNQPQHF. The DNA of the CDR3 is TGCGCCAGCAGCCTTGGGTCGCGCAATCAGCCCCAGCATTTT.